In this sample, the clone carrying this T cell receptor (beta chain) turned up once. Antigen: not known. TCRdb reprocessed the 5' RACE reads with MiXCR, giving one entry per CDR3 protein. The sample consists of roughly 400,000 distinct CDR3 sequences, approximately 20% of them appearing once. V dropped 5 bases and J dropped 0; count of bases not matched to a gene: 13. This CDR3 region has 18 residues. The germline V gene has CDR1 SGHTA and CDR2 FQGTGA. The sample is drawn from a study of CD8 T cells in ankylosing spondylitis. Study-wide results and caveats: Earlier authors reported some of these motif variants in reactive arthritis synovial fluid and blood. A motif of eight highly homologous TCR beta variants was seen as apparently characteristic of ankylosing spondylitis blood. From matched ankylosing spondylitis synovial fluid, disease-linked clones were reportedly recovered at significantly enriched levels.

J is TRBJ2-1 and V is TRBV7-3; 7 nucleotides match TRBD2. The specimen sequenced was blood, either unsorted or a sorted T cell fraction (not recorded which). This TCR was recovered from a male donor with ankylosing spondylitis. The CDR3 nucleotides are TGTGCCAGCAGCCCAAAGGCGGGAGTCCCCAGCTCCTACAATGAGCAGTTCTTC. Translated: CASSPKAGVPSSYNEQFF.